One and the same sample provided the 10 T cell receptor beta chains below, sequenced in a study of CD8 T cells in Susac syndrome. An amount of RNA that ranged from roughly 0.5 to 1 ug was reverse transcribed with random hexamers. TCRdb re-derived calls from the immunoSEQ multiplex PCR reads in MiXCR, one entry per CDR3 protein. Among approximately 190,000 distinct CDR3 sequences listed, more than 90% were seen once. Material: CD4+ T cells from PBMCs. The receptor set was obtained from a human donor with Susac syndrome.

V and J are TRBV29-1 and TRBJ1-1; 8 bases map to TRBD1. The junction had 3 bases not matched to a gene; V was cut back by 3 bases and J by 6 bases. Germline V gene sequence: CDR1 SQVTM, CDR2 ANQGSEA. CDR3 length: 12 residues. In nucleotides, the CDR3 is TGCAGCGTTGAGGCAGGGGGCCCTGAAGCTTTCTTT. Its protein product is CSVEAGGPEAFF.

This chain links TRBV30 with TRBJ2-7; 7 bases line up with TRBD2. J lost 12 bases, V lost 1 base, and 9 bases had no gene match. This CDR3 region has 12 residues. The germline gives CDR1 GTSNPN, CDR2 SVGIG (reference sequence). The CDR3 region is CAWSAIQRGRYF. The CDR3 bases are TGTGCCTGGAGTGCAATTCAGCGGGGCCGGTACTTC.

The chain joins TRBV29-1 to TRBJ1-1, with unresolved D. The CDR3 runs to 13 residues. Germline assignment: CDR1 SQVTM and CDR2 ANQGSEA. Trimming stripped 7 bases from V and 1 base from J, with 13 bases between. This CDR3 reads CSAEGTWNTEAFF. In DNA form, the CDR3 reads TGCAGCGCCGAGGGAACTTGGAACACTGAAGCTTTCTTT.

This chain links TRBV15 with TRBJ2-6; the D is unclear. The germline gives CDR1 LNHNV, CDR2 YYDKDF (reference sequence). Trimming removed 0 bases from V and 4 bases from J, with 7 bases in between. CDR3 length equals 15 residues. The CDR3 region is CATSRDGTGANVLTF. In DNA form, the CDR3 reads TGTGCCACCAGCAGAGACGGTACAGGGGCCAACGTCCTGACTTTC.

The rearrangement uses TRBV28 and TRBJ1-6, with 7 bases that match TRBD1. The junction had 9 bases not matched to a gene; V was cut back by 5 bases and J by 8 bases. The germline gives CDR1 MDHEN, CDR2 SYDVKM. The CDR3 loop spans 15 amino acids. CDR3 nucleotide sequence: TGTGCCAGCAGTCCAAGGACAGGACAATATTCACCCCTCCACTTT. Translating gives CASSPRTGQYSPLHF.

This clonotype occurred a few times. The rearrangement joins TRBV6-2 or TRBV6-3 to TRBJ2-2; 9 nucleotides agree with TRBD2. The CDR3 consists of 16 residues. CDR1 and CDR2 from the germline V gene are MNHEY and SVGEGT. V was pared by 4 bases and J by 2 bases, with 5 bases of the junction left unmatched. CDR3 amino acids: CASSFGSGGNTGELFF. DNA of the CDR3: TGTGCCAGCAGTTTTGGTAGCGGGGGAAACACCGGGGAGCTGTTTTTT.

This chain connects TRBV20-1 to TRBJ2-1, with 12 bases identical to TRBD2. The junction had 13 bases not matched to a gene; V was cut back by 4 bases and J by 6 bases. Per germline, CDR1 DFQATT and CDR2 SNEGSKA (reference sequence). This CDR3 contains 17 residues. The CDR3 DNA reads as TGCAGTGCTACCCTACTAGCGGGGGGACCATTCGGCAATGAGCAGTTCTTC. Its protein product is CSATLLAGGPFGNEQFF.

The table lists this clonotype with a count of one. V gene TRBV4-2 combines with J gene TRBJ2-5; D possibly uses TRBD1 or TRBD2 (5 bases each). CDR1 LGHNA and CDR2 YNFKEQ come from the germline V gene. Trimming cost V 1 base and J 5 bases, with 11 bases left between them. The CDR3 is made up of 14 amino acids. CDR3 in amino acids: CASSQVQGGETQYF. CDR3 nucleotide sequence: TGTGCCAGCAGCCAAGTGCAGGGCGGGGAGACCCAGTACTTC.

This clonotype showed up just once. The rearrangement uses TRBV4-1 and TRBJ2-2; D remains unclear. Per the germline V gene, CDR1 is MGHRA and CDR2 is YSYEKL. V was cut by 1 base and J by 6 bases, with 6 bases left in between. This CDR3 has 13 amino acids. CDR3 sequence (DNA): TGCGCCAGCAGCCAAGCGGTTTCCGGGGAGCTGTTTTTT. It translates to CASSQAVSGELFF.

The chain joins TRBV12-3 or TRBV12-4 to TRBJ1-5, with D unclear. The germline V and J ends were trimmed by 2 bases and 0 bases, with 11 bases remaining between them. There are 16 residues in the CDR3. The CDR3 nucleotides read TGTGCCAGCAGTTTATATAGGACGGATAGCAATCAGCCCCAGCATTTT. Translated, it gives CASSLYRTDSNQPQHF.